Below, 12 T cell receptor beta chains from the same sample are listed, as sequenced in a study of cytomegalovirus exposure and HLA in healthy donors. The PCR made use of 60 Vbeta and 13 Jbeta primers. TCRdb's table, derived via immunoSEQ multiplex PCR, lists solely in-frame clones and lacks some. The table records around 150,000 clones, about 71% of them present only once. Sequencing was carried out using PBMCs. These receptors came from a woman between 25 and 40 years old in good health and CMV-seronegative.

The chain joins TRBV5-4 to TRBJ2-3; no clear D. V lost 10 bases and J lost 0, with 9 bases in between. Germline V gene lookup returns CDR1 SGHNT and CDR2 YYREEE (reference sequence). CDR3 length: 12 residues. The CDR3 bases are TGTGCCTCCTCGAGGAGCACAGATACGCAGTATTTT. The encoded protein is CASSRSTDTQYF.

CDR3 protein: CAIAGTENTEAFF. The CDR3 DNA follows: TGTGCCATCGCGGGGACAGAGAACACTGAAGCTTTCTTT. V usage is TRBV10-3 and J usage is TRBJ1-1; 7 bases fit TRBD1. J lost 1 base, V lost 8 bases, and 4 bases had no gene match. CDR1 and CDR2 (germline): ENHRY, SYGVKD. The CDR3 totals 13 residues.

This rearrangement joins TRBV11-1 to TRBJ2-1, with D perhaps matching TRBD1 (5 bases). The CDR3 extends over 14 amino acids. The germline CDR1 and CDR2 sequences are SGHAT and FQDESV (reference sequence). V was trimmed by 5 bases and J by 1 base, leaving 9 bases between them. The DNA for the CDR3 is TGTGCCAGCAGCAGACCAGGGTCCTACAATGAGCAGTTCTTC. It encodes CASSRPGSYNEQFF.

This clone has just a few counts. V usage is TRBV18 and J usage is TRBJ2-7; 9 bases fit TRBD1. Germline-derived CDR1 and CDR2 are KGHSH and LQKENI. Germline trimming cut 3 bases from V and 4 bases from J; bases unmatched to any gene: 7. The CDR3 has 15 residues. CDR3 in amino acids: CASSPLTGGSYEQYF. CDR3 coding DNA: TGTGCCAGCTCACCCCTGACAGGGGGTAGTTACGAGCAGTACTTC.

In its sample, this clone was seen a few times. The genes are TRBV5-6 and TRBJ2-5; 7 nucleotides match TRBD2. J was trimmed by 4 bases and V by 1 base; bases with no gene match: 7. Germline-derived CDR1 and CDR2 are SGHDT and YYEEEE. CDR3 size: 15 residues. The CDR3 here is CASSLLTTGGETQYF. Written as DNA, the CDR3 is TGTGCCAGCAGCTTGTTAACGACGGGAGGAGAGACCCAGTACTTC.

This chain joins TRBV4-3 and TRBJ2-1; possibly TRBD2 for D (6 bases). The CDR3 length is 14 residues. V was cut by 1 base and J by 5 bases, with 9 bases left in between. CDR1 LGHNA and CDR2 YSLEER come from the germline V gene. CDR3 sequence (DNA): TGCGCCAGCAGCCAAGTCCGCGGGAACAATGAGCAGTTCTTC. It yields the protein CASSQVRGNNEQFF.

CDR3 loop: CASSYRVAGEGELFF. CDR3 bases: TGTGCCAGCAGTTACCGGGTAGCGGGAGAAGGGGAGCTGTTTTTT. The chain links TRBV6-6 to TRBJ2-2, with TRBD2 identical over 9 bases. The CDR3 extends over 15 amino acids. J lost 8 bases, V lost 2 bases, and 6 bases had no gene match. CDR1 is MNHNY, CDR2 SVGAGI, per germline (reference sequence).

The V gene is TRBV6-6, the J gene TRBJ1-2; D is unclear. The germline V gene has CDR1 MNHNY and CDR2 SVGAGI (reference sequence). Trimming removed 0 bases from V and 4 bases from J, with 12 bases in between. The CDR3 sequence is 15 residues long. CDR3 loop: CASSYSTGMGYGYTF. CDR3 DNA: TGTGCCAGCAGTTACTCAACGGGTATGGGCTATGGCTACACCTTC.

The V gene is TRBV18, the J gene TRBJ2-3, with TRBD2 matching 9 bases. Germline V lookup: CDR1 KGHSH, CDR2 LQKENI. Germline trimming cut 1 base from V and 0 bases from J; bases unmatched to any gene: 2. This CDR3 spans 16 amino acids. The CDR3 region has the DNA TGTGCCAGCTCACCACTGAGCGGGGGGAGCACAGATACGCAGTATTTT. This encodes CASSPLSGGSTDTQYF.

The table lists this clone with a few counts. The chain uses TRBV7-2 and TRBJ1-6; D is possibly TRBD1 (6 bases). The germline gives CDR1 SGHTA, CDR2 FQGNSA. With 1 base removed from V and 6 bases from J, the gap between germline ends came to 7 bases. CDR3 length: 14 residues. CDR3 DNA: TGTGCCAGCAGCTTAGACAGGGCTAATTCACCCCTCCACTTT. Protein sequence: CASSLDRANSPLHF.

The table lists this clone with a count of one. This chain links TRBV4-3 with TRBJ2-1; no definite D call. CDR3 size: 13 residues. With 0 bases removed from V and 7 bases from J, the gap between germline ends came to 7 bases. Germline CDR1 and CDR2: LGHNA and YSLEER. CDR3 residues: CASSQESRNEQFF. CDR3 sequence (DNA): TGCGCCAGCAGCCAAGAGTCACGGAATGAGCAGTTCTTC.

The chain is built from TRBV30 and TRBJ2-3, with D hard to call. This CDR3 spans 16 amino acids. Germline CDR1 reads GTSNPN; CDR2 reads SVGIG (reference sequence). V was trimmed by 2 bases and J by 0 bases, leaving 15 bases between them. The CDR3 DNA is TGTGCCTGGAGTCGTCCCGGTCGCACTAGCACAGATACGCAGTATTTT. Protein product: CAWSRPGRTSTDTQYF.